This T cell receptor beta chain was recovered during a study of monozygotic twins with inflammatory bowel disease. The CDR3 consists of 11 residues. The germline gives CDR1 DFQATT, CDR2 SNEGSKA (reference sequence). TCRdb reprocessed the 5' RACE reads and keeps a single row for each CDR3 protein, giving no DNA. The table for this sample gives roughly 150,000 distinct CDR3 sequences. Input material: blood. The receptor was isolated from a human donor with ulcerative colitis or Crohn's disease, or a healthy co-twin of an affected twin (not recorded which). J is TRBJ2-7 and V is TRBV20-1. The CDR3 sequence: CSAGFGWEQYF.